Here is one T cell receptor (beta chain) with its context. The sample belongs to a study of shared clonotypes between healthy human individuals. This CDR3 contains 15 residues. CDR1 ENHRY and CDR2 SYGVKD come from the germline V gene. Trimming took off 2 bases at V and 7 bases at J, with 15 bases between the two ends. Without sorting, samples used 90 million or so PBMCs for genomic DNA. Libraries were prepared by immunoSEQ multiplex PCR; TCRdb keeps only in-frame clonotypes and omits some of them. The repertoire holds about 480,000 clones, with roughly 78% as singletons. The chain uses TRBV10-3 and TRBJ2-1; D might be TRBD1 (5 bases). The TCR sequence derives from a woman between 40 and 50 years old in good health. Some clones in this sample may be carry-over from other donors' samples. The sequencing input was PBMCs. The CDR3 here is CAISEPDIGLNEQFF. In DNA, the CDR3 is TGTGCCATCAGTGAGCCGGACATAGGCCTGAATGAGCAGTTCTTC.